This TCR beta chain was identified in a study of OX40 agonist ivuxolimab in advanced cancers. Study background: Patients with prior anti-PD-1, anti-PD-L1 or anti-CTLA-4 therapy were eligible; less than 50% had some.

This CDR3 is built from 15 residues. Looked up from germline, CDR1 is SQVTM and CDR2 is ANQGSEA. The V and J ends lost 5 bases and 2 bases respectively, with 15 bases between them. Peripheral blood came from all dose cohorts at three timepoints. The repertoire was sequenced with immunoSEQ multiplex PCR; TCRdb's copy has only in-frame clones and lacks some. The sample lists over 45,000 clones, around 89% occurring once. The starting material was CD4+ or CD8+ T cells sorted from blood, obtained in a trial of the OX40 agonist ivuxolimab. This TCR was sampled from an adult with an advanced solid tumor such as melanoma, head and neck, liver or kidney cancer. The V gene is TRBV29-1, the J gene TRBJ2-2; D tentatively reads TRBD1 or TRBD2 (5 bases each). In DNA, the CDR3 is TGCAGCGTTCCCGGGGTGGGGCGCAACACCGGGGAGCTGTTTTTT. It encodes CSVPGVGRNTGELFF.